The present TCR beta chain was sequenced within a study of blood T cell repertoires in COVID-19. Study as a whole: PBMCs, B-cell-depleted T cells, or T cells provided the cDNA or gDNA that made up the material.

Data came from immunoSEQ multiplex PCR; TCRdb stores just in-frame clones and leaves some out. The repertoire has tens of thousands of clones, around 80% of them found once; the top ten carry 15% to 20%. With 6 bases clipped from V and 3 bases from J, the junction kept 5 bases outside the gene matches. Germline V gene lookup returns CDR1 KGHDR and CDR2 SFDVKD. CDR3 length: 14 residues. The clonotype comes from a woman aged 55-75 years with acute or convalescent COVID-19. Sequencing input: peripheral blood. The chain employs TRBV24-1 and TRBJ2-5; 8 positions agree with TRBD2. CDR3 bases: TGTGCCACCAGTACACTTAGCGGGAAAGAGACCCAGTACTTC. This codes for CATSTLSGKETQYF.